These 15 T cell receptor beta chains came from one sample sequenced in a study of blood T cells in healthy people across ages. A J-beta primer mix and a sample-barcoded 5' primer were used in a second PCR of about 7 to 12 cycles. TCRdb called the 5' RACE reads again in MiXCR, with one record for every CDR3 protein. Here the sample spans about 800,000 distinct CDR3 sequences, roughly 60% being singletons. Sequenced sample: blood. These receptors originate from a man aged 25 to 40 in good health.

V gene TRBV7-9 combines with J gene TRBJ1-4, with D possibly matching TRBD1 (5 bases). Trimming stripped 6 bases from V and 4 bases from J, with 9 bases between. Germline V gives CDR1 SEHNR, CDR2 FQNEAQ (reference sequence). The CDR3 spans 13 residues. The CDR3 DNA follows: TGTGCCAGCAGACAGCAGGGTAATGAAAAACTGTTTTTT. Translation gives CASRQQGNEKLFF.

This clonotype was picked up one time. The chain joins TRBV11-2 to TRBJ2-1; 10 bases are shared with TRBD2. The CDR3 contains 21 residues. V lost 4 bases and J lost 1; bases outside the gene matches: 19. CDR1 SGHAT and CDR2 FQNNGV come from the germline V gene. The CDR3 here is CASSSPRRESSGGSSYNEQFF. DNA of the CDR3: TGTGCCAGCAGCTCCCCCCGACGAGAATCTAGCGGGGGCAGTTCCTACAATGAGCAGTTCTTC.

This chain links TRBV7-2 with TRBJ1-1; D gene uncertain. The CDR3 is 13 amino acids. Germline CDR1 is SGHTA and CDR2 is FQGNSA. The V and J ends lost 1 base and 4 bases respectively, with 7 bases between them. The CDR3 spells CASSLVKGTEAFF. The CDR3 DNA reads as TGTGCCAGCAGCTTAGTCAAGGGCACTGAAGCTTTCTTT.

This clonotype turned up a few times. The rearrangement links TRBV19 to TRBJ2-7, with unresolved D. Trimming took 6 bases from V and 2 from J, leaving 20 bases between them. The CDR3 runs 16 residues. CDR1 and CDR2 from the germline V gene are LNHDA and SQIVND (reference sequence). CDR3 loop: CASSPGSARSTYEQYF. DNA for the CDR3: TGTGCCAGTAGCCCCGGGTCTGCCCGAAGCACCTACGAGCAGTACTTC.

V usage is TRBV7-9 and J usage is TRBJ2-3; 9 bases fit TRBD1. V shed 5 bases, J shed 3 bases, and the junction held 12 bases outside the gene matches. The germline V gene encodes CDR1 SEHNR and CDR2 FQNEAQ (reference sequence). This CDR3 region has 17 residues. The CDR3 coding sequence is TGTGCCAGCAGCCCGGACAGGGGTTTAGCAGTTACAGATACGCAGTATTTT. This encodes CASSPDRGLAVTDTQYF.

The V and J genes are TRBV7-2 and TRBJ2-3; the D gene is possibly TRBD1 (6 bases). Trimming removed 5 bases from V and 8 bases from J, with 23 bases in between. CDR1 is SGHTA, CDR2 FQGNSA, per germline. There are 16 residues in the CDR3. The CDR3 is CASSPQTGTPLSTQYF. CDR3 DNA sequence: TGTGCCAGCAGCCCGCAAACCGGGACACCCTTATCTACGCAGTATTTT.

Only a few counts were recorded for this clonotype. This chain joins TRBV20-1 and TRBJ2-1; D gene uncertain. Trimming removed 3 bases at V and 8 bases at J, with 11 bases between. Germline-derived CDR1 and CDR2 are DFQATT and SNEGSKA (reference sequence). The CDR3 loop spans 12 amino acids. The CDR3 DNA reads TGCAGTGCTAGGGATACAATAGATGAGCAGTTCTTC. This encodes CSARDTIDEQFF.

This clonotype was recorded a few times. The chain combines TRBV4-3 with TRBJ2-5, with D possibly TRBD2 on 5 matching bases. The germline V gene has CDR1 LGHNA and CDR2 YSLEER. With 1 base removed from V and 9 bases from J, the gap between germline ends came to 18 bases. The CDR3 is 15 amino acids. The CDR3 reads CASSQGLSGSGAQYF. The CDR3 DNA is TGCGCCAGCAGCCAAGGTCTGAGTGGATCCGGGGCCCAGTACTTC.

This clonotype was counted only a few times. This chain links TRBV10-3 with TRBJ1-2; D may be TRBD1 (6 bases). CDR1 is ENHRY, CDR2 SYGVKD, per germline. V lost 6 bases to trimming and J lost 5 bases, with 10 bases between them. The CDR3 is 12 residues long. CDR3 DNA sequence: TGTGCCATCAGATCAGGGGTTTATGGCTACACCTTC. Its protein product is CAIRSGVYGYTF.

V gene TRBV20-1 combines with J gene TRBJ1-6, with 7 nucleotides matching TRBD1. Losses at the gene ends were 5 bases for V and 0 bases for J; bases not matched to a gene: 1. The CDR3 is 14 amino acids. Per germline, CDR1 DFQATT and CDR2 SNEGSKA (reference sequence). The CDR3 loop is CSASGGSYNSPLHF. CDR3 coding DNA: TGCAGTGCTTCAGGGGGCTCCTATAATTCACCCCTCCACTTT.

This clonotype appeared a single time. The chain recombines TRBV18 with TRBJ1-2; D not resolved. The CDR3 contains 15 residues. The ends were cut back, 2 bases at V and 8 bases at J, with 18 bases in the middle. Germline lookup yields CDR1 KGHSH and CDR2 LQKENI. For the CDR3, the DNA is TGTGCCAGCTCACCAAGCGGCGAGGGCCCGGGGGGCTACACCTTC. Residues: CASSPSGEGPGGYTF.

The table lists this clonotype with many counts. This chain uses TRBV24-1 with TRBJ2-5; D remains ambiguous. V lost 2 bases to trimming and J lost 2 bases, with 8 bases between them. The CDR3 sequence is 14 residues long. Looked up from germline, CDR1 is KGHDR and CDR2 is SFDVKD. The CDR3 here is CATSDSSVQETQYF. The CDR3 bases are TGTGCCACCAGTGATTCCTCCGTTCAAGAGACCCAGTACTTC.

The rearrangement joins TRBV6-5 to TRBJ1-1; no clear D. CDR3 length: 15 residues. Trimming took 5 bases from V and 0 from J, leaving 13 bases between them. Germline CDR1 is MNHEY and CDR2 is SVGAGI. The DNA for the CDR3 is TGTGCCAGCAGTGTGCGGAGGGTGATGAACACTGAAGCTTTCTTT. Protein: CASSVRRVMNTEAFF.

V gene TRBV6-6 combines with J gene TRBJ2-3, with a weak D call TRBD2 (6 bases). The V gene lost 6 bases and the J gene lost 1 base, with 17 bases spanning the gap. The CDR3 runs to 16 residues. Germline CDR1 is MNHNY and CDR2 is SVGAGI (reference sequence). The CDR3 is CASSPPGWEGTDTQYF. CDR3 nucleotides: TGTGCCAGCAGCCCCCCGGGTTGGGAGGGCACAGATACGCAGTATTTT.

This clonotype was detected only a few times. The CDR3 protein is CASSGGWTDTQYF. The CDR3 region has the DNA TGTGCCAGCAGCGGAGGTTGGACAGATACGCAGTATTTT. The rearrangement uses TRBV4-2 and TRBJ2-3, with TRBD2 as a possible D gene (5 bases). Germline CDR1 and CDR2: LGHNA and YNFKEQ. The CDR3 is made up of 13 amino acids. Trimming removed 5 bases from V and 3 bases from J, with 9 bases in between.